This TCR beta chain was obtained from a study of regulatory T cells in long-lasting Graves disease. Study findings and constraints: Favored usage of TRBV28, TRBJ1-2 and TRBJ2-5 was recorded in persistent disease. Analyses excluded thyroid tissue, covering peripheral blood alone. Because few samples were included, accuracy may have been lower.

Time point reported: persistent/refractory GD, antithyroid drugs over 5 years with positive TRAb. Extracted PBMC RNA gave rise to the TCR library. Collection of peripheral blood (roughly 9.8 milliliters) was done using EDTA tubes. The CDR3 extends over 12 amino acids. J gave up 11 bases and V 4 bases, and 4 bases lay outside the gene matches. Germline-derived CDR1 and CDR2 are KGHSH and LQKENI. Through Arm-PCR of CDR3 regions and iRepertoire HTBI primers, TCR beta libraries were built. TCRdb called the multiplex PCR reads again in MiXCR, with one record for every CDR3 protein. There are nearly 350,000 distinct CDR3 sequences in the sample; around 20% occur only once, and just under 30% lies in the top ten. This clonotype occurred many times. Its antigen is currently unknown.

The chain recombines TRBV18 with TRBJ1-1; 10 bases line up with TRBD1. Sequenced material: peripheral blood mononuclear cells (PBMCs), taken when the disease was refractory, from a patient treated with antithyroid drugs. The source is a female donor with Graves disease. CDR3 bases: TGTGCCAGCTCACTAGGGACAGGGGCGGCTTTCTTT. This translates into CASSLGTGAAFF. The variable domain in full, completed from reference TRBV18 and TRBJ1-1, reads NAGVMQNPRHLVRRRGQEARLRCSPMKGHSHVYWYRQLPEEGLKFMVYLQKENIIDESGMPKERFSAEFPKEGPSILRIQQVVRGDSAAYFCASSLGTGAAFFGQGTRLTVV.